What follows are 12 T cell receptor beta chains derived from one specimen sequenced in a study of T cells in narcolepsy. The protocol was immunoSEQ multiplex PCR, while the TCRdb copy is restricted to in-frame clones and leaves out a portion. Altogether approximately 25,000 clones are present, approximately 80% being singletons, with the ten largest covering more than 1%. The specimen was memory (CD45RA-) CD4+ T cells from blood. Receptors were obtained from a human donor in good health.

The chain uses TRBV5-4 and TRBJ2-3; 7 positions agree with TRBD2. V was clipped by 3 bases and J by 6 bases; unmatched bases: 7. Germline V CDR1 and CDR2: SGHNT, YYREEE (reference sequence). The CDR3 is made up of 14 amino acids. The CDR3 DNA follows: TGTGCCAGCAGCTCTAGCGGTGGGCGGGATACGCAGTATTTT. Amino acid sequence: CASSSSGGRDTQYF.

The chain uses TRBV7-2 and TRBJ2-3, with 9 positions matching TRBD1. The CDR3 extends over 15 amino acids. The J segment lost 5 bases and the V segment lost 5 bases, leaving 8 bases of the junction unmatched. The germline V gene has CDR1 SGHTA and CDR2 FQGNSA. CDR3: CASSGDREKQDTQYF. The CDR3 coding sequence is TGTGCCAGCAGCGGGGACAGGGAGAAGCAAGATACGCAGTATTTT.

This chain links TRBV6-1 with TRBJ2-7, with 7 nucleotides matching TRBD1. In germline, CDR1 is MNHNS, CDR2 SASEGT. V dropped 4 bases and J dropped 0; count of bases not matched to a gene: 9. This CDR3 has 16 amino acids. The CDR3 reads CASSVNRDRHSYEQYF. In nucleotides, the CDR3 is TGTGCCAGCAGTGTAAACCGGGACAGACACTCCTACGAGCAGTACTTC.

This chain uses TRBV9 with TRBJ2-3, with 12 bases fitting TRBD2. CDR3 length: 18 residues. Per the germline V gene, CDR1 is SGDLS and CDR2 is YYNGEE. V shed 0 bases and J 3 bases; nucleotides not matched to a gene: 8. The CDR3 DNA is TGTGCCAGCAGCGTAGAAGGATCTAGCGGGGGGGTGACAGATACGCAGTATTTT. Its protein product is CASSVEGSSGGVTDTQYF.

This clone was seen a single time. The V and J genes are TRBV2 and TRBJ2-2, with 10 bases identical to TRBD2. Germline CDR1 and CDR2: SNHLY and FYNNEI. This CDR3 has 16 residues. V gave up 8 bases and J gave up 4 bases; unmatched junction bases: 10. The CDR3, as DNA: TGTGCCAGCTCGCCGCCTAGCGGGAGCGGCACCGGGGAGCTGTTTTTT. Its protein is CASSPPSGSGTGELFF.

CDR3 protein: CASGRNTEAFF. In DNA, the CDR3 is TGTGCCAGCGGCAGGAACACTGAAGCTTTCTTT. The V and J genes are TRBV6-5 and TRBJ1-1, with D hard to call. The germline V gene encodes CDR1 MNHEY and CDR2 SVGAGI. Trimming pared 8 bases from V and 1 base from J, leaving 5 bases between. CDR3 length: 11 amino acids.

The rearrangement uses TRBV19 and TRBJ2-3; D is unresolved. CDR3 length: 11 amino acids. V was trimmed by 3 bases and J by 3 bases, leaving 1 base between them. Germline lookup yields CDR1 LNHDA and CDR2 SQIVND (reference sequence). This chain's CDR3 is CASSMTDTQYF. DNA of the CDR3: TGTGCCAGTAGTATGACAGATACGCAGTATTTT.

This clone came up a few times. The rearrangement joins TRBV7-6 to TRBJ2-5, with 10 bases identical to TRBD2. CDR1 and CDR2 from the germline V gene are SGHVS and FNYEAQ. CDR3 length: 17 amino acids. With 1 base clipped from V and 5 bases from J, the junction kept 10 bases outside the gene matches. CDR3 coding DNA: TGTGCCAGCAGCTTAGTGGGGACTAGCGCCGCGAGGGAGACCCAGTACTTC. Protein sequence: CASSLVGTSAARETQYF. The full variable domain, completed using reference TRBV7-6 and TRBJ2-5, is GAGVSQSPRYKVTKRGQDVALRCDPISGHVSLYWYRQALGQGPEFLTYFNYEAQQDKSGLPNDRFSAERPEGSISTLTIQRTEQRDSAMYRCASSLVGTSAARETQYFGPGTRLLVL.

The chain recombines TRBV27 with TRBJ1-1; no clear D gene. CDR1 is MNHEY and CDR2 is SMNVEV in the germline V gene (reference sequence). V gave up 2 bases and J gave up 4 bases, with 8 bases separating them. There are 13 residues in the CDR3. Here the CDR3 reads CASSLRVSTEAFF. The CDR3 coding sequence is TGTGCCAGCAGTTTAAGAGTGAGCACTGAAGCTTTCTTT.

In nucleotides, the CDR3 is TGTGCCAGCAGTGAATTGAGGGGGTATGAGCAGTTCTTC. It is translated as CASSELRGYEQFF. The chain recombines TRBV6-1 with TRBJ2-1, with D maybe TRBD1 (6 bases). CDR1 MNHNS and CDR2 SASEGT come from the germline V gene. Trimming left V 2 bases short and J 8 bases short, with 10 bases between. CDR3 length: 13 residues.

V and J are TRBV27 and TRBJ2-1, with 9 bases lining up with TRBD1. Germline trimming cut 8 bases from V and 3 bases from J; bases unmatched to any gene: 14. CDR1 is MNHEY and CDR2 is SMNVEV in the germline V gene (reference sequence). CDR3 size: 17 residues. The CDR3 is CASYAPLTGGHYNEQFF. CDR3 coding DNA: TGTGCCAGCTACGCTCCCCTGACAGGGGGACACTACAATGAGCAGTTCTTC.

The chain carries TRBV9 and TRBJ1-5, with a tentative D call TRBD1 (5 bases). The germline CDR1 and CDR2 sequences are SGDLS and YYNGEE. The CDR3 is made up of 15 amino acids. Trimming took 0 bases from V and 3 from J, leaving 10 bases between them. The CDR3 region is CASSVEGHPNQPQHF. The CDR3 nucleotides are TGTGCCAGCAGCGTAGAGGGGCATCCCAATCAGCCCCAGCATTTT.